This T cell receptor beta chain derives from a study of T cells after yellow fever vaccination. TCRdb recomputed calls from the 5' RACE reads with MiXCR, one row per CDR3 protein. The table includes approximately 300,000 distinct CDR3 sequences, around 6.8% detected once. This clonotype showed up many times. Trimming left V 0 bases short and J 10 bases short, with 10 bases between. This CDR3 region has 14 residues. Germline CDR1 and CDR2: LGHNA and YNFKEQ. The sequence was obtained from a man aged 18 to 35 who received the YFV17D yellow fever vaccine. The chain carries TRBV4-2 and TRBJ1-6; D possibly corresponds to TRBD1 (6 bases). The sequencing here drew on PBMCs, taken around 45 days after the first yellow fever vaccination. The CDR3 sequence: CASSQDSGGSPLHF. CDR3 nucleotide sequence: TGTGCCAGCAGCCAAGACAGCGGGGGCTCACCCCTCCACTTT.